The present entry profiles one T cell receptor (beta chain) with its context. This table comes from immunoSEQ multiplex PCR, and its TCRdb copy is limited to in-frame clones, with some not included. This sample carries a few hundred thousand clones, 85% of them seen once, and the ten largest clones take approximately 19%. The sample belongs to a study of blood T cell repertoires in COVID-19. For the study at large: The study drew acute and convalescent COVID-19 samples from the United States, Italy and Spain.

Trimming cost V 6 bases and J 5 bases, with 16 bases left between them. The CDR3 covers 14 residues. Germline CDR1 reads MNHEY; CDR2 reads SVGAGI. The participants were between 18 and 89 years old and came from about two dozen US areas. In assigning cohorts, the study relied on participant-reported clinical history. The receptor was derived from a middle-aged man who had recovered from COVID-19. The sequenced material came from PBMCs or T cells enriched from blood (not recorded which). The chain joins TRBV6-5 to TRBJ2-5, with a tentative D call TRBD2 (5 bases). Here the CDR3 DNA reads TGTGCCAGCAGCGACGGGGTAGGCGGGGAGACCCAGTACTTC. As protein: CASSDGVGGETQYF.